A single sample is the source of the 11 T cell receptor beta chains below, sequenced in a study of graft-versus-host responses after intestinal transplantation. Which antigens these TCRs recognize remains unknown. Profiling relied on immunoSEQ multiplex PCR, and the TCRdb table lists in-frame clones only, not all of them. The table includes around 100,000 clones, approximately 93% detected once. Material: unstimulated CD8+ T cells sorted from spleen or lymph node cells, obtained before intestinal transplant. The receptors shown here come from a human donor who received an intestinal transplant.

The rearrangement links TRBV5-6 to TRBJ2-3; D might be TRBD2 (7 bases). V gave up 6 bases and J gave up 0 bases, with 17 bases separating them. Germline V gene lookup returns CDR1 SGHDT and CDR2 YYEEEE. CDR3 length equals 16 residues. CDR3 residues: CASKAGGGRSTDTQYF. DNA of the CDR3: TGTGCCAGCAAAGCCGGCGGGGGCCGAAGCACAGATACGCAGTATTTT.

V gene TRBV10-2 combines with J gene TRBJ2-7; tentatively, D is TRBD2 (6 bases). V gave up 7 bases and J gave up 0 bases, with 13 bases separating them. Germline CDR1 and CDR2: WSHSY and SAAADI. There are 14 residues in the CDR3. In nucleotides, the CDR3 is TGCGCCAGCACGAATCTAGCGTCCTCCTACGAGCAGTACTTC. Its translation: CASTNLASSYEQYF.

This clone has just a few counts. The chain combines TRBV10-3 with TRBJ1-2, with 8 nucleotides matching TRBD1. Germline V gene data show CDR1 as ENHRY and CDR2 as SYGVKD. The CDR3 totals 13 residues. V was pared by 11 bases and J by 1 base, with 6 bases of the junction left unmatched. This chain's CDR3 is CAVRTGRNYGYTF. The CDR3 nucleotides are TGTGCCGTTAGGACAGGGCGTAACTATGGCTACACCTTC.

The CDR3 is CASSDTYGTAIHEQYF. CDR3 coding DNA: TGCGCCAGCAGTGACACTTATGGGACCGCCATCCACGAGCAGTACTTC. The J gene is TRBJ2-7, the V gene TRBV10-1; either TRBD1 or TRBD2 may fit D (5 bases each). V lost 3 bases, J lost 5 bases, and 20 bases lay in between. From germline, CDR1 is WNHNN and CDR2 SYGVQD (reference sequence). This CDR3 region has 16 residues.

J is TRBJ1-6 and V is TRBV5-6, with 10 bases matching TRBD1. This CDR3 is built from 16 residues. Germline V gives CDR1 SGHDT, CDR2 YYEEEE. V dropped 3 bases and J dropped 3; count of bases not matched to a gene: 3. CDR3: CASSYGTGDYNSPLHF. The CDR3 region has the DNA TGTGCCAGCAGCTACGGGACAGGGGACTATAATTCACCCCTCCACTTT.

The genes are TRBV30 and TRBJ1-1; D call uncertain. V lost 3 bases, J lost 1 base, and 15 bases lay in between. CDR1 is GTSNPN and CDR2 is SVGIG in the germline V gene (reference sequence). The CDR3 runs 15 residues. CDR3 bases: TGTGCCTGGAGCGCCGAGGTAGACGCGAACACTGAAGCTTTCTTT. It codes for CAWSAEVDANTEAFF.

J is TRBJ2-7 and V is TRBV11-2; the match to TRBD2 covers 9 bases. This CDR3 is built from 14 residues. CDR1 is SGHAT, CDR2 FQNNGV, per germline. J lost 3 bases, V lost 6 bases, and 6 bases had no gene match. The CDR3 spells CASRAVLAGYEQYF. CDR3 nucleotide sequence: TGTGCCAGCAGAGCGGTACTAGCGGGCTACGAGCAGTACTTC.

CDR3 loop: CASSAYNSPLHF. Written as DNA, the CDR3 is TGTGCCAGCAGCGCTTATAATTCACCCCTCCACTTT. The chain recombines TRBV13 with TRBJ1-6; D is unclear. The V end lost 5 bases, the J end lost 4 bases, and 3 bases lay between the germline ends. The CDR3 consists of 12 residues. Looked up from germline, CDR1 is PRHDT and CDR2 is FYEKMQ (reference sequence). The entire variable domain, with the rest obtained from reference TRBV13 and TRBJ1-6, is as follows: AAGVIQSPRHLIKEKRETATLKCYPIPRHDTVYWYQQGPGQDPQFLISFYEKMQSDKGSIPDRFSAQQFSDYHSELNMSSLELGDSALYFCASSAYNSPLHFGNGTRLTVT.

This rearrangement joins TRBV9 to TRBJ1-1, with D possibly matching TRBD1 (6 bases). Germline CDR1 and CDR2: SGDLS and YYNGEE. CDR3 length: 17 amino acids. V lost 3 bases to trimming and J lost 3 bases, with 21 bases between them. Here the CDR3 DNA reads TGTGCCAGCAGCGCGTCAATGGTCAGGGGTGGCGACACTGAAGCTTTCTTT. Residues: CASSASMVRGGDTEAFF.

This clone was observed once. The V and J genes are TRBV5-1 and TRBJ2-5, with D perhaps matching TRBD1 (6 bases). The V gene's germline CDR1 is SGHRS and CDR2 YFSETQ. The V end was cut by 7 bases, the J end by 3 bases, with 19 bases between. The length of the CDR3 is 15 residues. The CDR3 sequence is CASFQYPGVEETQYF. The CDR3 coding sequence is TGCGCCAGCTTCCAATACCCAGGGGTAGAAGAGACCCAGTACTTC.

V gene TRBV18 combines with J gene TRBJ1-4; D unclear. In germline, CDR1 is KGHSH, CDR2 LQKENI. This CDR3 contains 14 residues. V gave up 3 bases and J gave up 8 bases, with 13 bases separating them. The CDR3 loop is CASSPDPNSEKLFF. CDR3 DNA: TGTGCCAGCTCACCGGACCCAAACAGCGAAAAACTGTTTTTT.